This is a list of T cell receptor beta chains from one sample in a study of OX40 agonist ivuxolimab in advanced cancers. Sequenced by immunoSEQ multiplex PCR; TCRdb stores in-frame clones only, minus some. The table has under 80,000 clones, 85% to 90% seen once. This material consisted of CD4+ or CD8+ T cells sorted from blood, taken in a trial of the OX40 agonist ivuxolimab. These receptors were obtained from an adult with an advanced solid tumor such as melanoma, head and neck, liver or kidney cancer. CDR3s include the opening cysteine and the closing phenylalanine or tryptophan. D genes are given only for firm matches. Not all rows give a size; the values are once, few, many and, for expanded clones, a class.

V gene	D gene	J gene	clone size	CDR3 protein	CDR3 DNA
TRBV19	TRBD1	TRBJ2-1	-	CASSTGQGAYEQFF	TGTGCCAGTAGTACCGGACAGGGGGCCTATGAGCAGTTCTTC
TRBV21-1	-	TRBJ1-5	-	CASSNYRGVSNQPQHF	TGTGCCAGCAGCAATTACAGGGGTGTTAGTAATCAGCCCCAGCATTTT
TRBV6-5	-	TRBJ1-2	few	CASSSGPGGYTF	TGTGCCAGCAGTTCCGGGCCCGGTGGCTACACCTTC
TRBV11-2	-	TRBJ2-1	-	CASSSLGGEQFF	TGTGCCAGCAGCTCCCTAGGTGGGGAGCAGTTCTTC
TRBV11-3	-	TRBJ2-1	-	CASSLGIGNEQFF	TGTGCCAGCAGCCTAGGGATCGGGAATGAGCAGTTCTTC
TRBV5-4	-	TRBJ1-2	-	CASSQDKTVPYGYTF	TGTGCCAGCAGCCAAGATAAAACAGTTCCTTATGGCTACACCTTC
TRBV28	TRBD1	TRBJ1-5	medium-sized	CASSFGTGRDQPQHF	TGTGCCAGCAGTTTTGGGACAGGGCGAGATCAGCCCCAGCATTTT
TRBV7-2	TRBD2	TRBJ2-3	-	CASSLGGPDTQYF	TGTGCCAGCAGCTTGGGAGGGCCGGATACGCAGTATTTT
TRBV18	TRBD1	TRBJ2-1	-	CASSLDRGHEQFF	TGTGCCAGCTCACTCGACAGGGGCCATGAGCAGTTCTTC
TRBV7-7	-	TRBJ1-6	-	CASSPRDWLTLHF	TGTGCTAGCAGCCCGCGGGACTGGCTAACCCTCCACTTT
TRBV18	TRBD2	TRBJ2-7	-	CASSPRGTSSEQYF	TGTGCCAGCTCACCACGGGGGACTAGCAGCGAGCAGTACTTC
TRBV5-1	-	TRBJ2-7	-	CASSFEGNEQYF	TGCGCCAGCAGCTTTGAAGGGAACGAGCAGTACTTC
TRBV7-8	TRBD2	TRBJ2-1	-	CASSPTSGRDNEQFF	TGTGCCAGCAGCCCGACTAGCGGGAGGGACAATGAGCAGTTCTTC
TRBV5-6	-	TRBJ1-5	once	CASSLPGVNQPQHF	TGTGCCAGCAGCTTACCCGGGGTCAATCAGCCCCAGCATTTT
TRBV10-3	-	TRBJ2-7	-	CAISEGRGGYEQYF	TGTGCCATCAGTGAGGGCAGGGGGGGGTACGAGCAGTACTTC
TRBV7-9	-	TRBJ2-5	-	CASSATQGRVGKETQYF	TGTGCCAGCAGCGCCACGCAGGGGCGCGTTGGGAAAGAGACCCAGTACTTC
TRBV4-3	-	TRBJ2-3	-	CASSQEGGLRTDTQYF	TGCGCCAGCAGCCAAGAAGGTGGTCTTCGCACAGATACGCAGTATTTT
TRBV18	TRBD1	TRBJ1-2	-	CASSELRDRWDYGYTF	TGTGCCAGCTCAGAACTAAGGGACAGGTGGGACTATGGCTACACCTTC
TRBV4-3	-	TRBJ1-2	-	CASSPDINYGYTF	TGCGCCAGCAGCCCAGACATTAACTATGGCTACACCTTC
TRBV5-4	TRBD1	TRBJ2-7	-	CASSTRRTGDYEQYF	TGTGCCAGCAGCACTAGGCGGACAGGGGATTACGAGCAGTACTTC
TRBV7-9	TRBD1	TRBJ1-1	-	CASSLGDRNTEAFF	TGTGCCAGCAGCTTAGGGGACAGAAACACTGAAGCTTTCTTT
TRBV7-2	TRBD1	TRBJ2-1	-	CASSLGDREVF	TGTGCCAGCAGCCTGGGGGACAGGGAAGTCTTC
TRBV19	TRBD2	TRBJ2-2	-	CASSPQAGVLLGELFF	TGTGCCTCCTCACCCCAAGCGGGGGTTCTCCTTGGGGAGCTGTTTTTT
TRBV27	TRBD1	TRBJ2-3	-	CASSFRDRGNTQYF	TGTGCCAGCAGTTTCCGGGACAGGGGAAATACGCAGTATTTT
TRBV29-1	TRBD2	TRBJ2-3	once	CSAAGLAGGRPSTDTQYF	TGCAGCGCCGCGGGACTAGCGGGAGGGCGACCTAGCACAGATACGCAGTATTTT
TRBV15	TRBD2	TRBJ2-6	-	CATSRDLAGPSGANVLTF	TGTGCCACCAGCAGAGATCTAGCGGGCCCCTCTGGGGCCAACGTCCTGACTTTC
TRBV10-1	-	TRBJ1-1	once	CASSDSMNTEAFF	TGCGCCAGCAGTGACTCGATGAACACTGAAGCTTTCTTT
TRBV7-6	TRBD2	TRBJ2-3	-	CASSSIWRGGQDTQYF	TGTGCCAGCAGCTCCATTTGGCGGGGGGGCCAGGATACGCAGTATTTT
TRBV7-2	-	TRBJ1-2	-	CASSLEPGARAYGYTF	TGTGCCAGCAGCTTAGAACCGGGGGCGCGGGCCTATGGCTACACCTTC
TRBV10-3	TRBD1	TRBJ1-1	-	CAISEGGQGMNTEAFF	TGTGCCATCAGTGAAGGAGGACAGGGAATGAACACTGAAGCTTTCTTT
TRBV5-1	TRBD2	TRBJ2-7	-	CASSLGAGGFYEQYF	TGCGCCAGCAGCCTAGGTGCGGGAGGGTTCTACGAGCAGTACTTC
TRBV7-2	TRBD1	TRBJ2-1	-	CASSLAGQGRNEQFF	TGTGCCAGCAGCTTAGCGGGACAGGGTAGAAATGAGCAGTTCTTC
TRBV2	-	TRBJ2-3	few	CASSGLDTQYF	TGTGCCAGCAGTGGACTCGATACGCAGTATTTT
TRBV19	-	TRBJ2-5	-	CASSTPGGGAETQYF	TGTGCCAGTAGTACCCCTGGAGGGGGCGCGGAGACCCAGTACTTC
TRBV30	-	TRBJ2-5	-	CAWSGRSYQETQYF	TGTGCCTGGAGTGGCCGGTCGTACCAAGAGACCCAGTACTTC
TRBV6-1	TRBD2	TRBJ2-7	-	CASSEIAGAAYEQYF	TGTGCCAGCAGTGAAATAGCGGGAGCCGCCTACGAGCAGTACTTC
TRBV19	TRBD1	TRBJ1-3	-	CASIPRGTGLSGNTIYF	TGTGCCAGTATACCACGGGGGACAGGTCTCTCTGGAAACACCATATATTTT
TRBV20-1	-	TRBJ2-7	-	CSAKDYPEQYF	TGCAGTGCTAAGGACTATCCCGAGCAGTACTTC
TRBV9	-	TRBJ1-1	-	CASSVDWNTEAFF	TGTGCCAGCAGCGTCGACTGGAACACTGAAGCTTTCTTT
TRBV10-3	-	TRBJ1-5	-	CAISEEAGSNQPQHF	TGTGCCATCAGTGAGGAGGCGGGTAGCAATCAGCCCCAGCATTTT
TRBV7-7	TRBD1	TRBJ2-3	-	CASSLGTGSTDTQYF	TGTGCTAGCAGCTTAGGGACAGGAAGCACAGATACGCAGTATTTT
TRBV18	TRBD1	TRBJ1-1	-	CASSPRGTGLNTEAFF	TGTGCCAGCTCACCACGTGGGACAGGGCTCAACACTGAAGCTTTCTTT
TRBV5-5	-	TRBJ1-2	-	CASSLDWDGVYGYTF	TGTGCCAGCAGCTTGGATTGGGACGGAGTCTATGGCTACACCTTC